This TCR beta chain came from a study of cytomegalovirus exposure and HLA in healthy donors. Across the study: Of all 380 or so donors who were genotyped, 75% to 90% belonged to the Caucasian-associated ancestry cluster.

The PCR employed 60 Vbeta primers together with 13 Jbeta primers. Sequencing was performed with immunoSEQ multiplex PCR; in TCRdb, only in-frame clones are kept and a portion is missing. Here the sample spans some 170,000 clones, 81% being singletons. On this clone: Its specificity is not known.

This CDR3 comprises 15 residues. Per germline, CDR1 SGHKS and CDR2 YYEKEE (reference sequence). Trimming took 3 bases from V and 0 from J; bases not matched to a gene: 3. Broader study findings: Under in vitro conditions, three CMV-associated chains were confirmed as specific for CMV antigens. A later analysis appeared to link common viral pathogens to several of the most significant clusters. In an earlier analysis, about 87% or about 30%: the productive usage of most TCR beta V segments.

This clonotype originated in a woman in her forties or fifties in good health and CMV-seronegative. The sample taken for sequencing was PBMCs. The rearrangement links TRBV5-5 to TRBJ1-1; 9 positions match TRBD1. The CDR3 DNA reads as TGTGCCAGCAGCTGGGGGACAGGGATGAACACTGAAGCTTTCTTT. This encodes CASSWGTGMNTEAFF.